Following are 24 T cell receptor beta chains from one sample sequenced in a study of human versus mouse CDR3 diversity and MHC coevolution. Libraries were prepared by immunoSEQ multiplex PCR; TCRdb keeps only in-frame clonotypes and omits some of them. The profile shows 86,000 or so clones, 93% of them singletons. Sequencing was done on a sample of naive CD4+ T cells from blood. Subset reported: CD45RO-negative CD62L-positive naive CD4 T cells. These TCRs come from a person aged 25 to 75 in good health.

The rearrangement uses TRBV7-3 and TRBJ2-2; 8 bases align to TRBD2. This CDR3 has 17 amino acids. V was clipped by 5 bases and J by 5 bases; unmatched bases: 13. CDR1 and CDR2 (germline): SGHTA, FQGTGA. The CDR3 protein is CASSRRPAGAETGELFF. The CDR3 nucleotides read TGTGCCAGCAGCCGACGCCCAGCGGGGGCTGAGACCGGGGAGCTGTTTTTT.

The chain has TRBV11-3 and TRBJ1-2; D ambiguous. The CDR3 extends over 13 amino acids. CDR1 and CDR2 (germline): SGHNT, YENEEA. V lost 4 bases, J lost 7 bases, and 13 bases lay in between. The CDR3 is CASSSRSGSGYTF. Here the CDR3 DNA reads TGTGCCAGCAGCTCCCGGTCCGGTTCTGGCTACACCTTC. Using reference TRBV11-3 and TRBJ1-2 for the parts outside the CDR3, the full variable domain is EAGVVQSPRYKIIEKKQPVAFWCNPISGHNTLYWYLQNLGQGPELLIRYENEEAVDDSQLPKDRFSAERLKGVDSTLKIQPAELGDSAVYLCASSSRSGSGYTFGSGTRLTVV.

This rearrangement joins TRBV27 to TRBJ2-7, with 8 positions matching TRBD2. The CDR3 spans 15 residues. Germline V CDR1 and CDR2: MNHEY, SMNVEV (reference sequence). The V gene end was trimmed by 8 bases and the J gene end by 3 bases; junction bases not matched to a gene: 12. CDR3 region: CASSGRGASLYEQYF. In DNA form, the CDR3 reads TGTGCCAGCTCTGGGCGGGGGGCCTCCCTCTACGAGCAGTACTTC.

CDR3 coding DNA: TGTGCCAGCAGTTACTCCGCGGGACCCAGCTCCTACGAGCAGTACTTC. It is translated as CASSYSAGPSSYEQYF. J is TRBJ2-7 and V is TRBV6-5, with TRBD2 as a possible D gene (6 bases). The V gene lost 0 bases and the J gene lost 0 bases, with 12 bases spanning the gap. There are 16 residues in the CDR3. In germline, CDR1 is MNHEY, CDR2 SVGAGI.

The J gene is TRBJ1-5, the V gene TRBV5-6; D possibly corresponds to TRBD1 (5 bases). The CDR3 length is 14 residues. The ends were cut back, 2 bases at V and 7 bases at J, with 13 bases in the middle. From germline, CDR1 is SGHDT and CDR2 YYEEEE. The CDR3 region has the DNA TGTGCCAGCAGCTTTGGGGCAGGGAAACAGCCCCAGCATTTT. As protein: CASSFGAGKQPQHF.

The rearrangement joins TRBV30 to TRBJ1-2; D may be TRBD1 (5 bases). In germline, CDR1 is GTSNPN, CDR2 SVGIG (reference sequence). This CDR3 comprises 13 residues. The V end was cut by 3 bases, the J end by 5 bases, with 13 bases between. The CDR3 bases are TGTGCCTGGAGCCCCCAGGGTTGGTATGGCTACACCTTC. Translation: CAWSPQGWYGYTF.

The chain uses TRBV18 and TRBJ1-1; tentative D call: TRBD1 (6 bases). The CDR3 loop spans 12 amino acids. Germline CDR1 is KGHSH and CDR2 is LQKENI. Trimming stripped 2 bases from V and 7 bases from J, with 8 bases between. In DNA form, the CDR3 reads TGTGCCAGCTCACCAATGGGACATGAAGCTTTCTTT. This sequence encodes CASSPMGHEAFF.

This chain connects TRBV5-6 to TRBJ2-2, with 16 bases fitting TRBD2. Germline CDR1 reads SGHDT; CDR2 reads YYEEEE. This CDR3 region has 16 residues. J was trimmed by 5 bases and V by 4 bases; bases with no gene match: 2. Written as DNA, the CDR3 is TGTGCCAGCAGCCTGGGACTAGCGGGAGGGACCGGGGAGCTGTTTTTT. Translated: CASSLGLAGGTGELFF.

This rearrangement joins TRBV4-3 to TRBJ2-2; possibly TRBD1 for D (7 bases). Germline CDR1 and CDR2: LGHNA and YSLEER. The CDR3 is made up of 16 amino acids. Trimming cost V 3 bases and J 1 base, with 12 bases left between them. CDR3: CASSHGQGGNTGELFF. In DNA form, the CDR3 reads TGCGCCAGCAGCCACGGGCAGGGGGGGAACACCGGGGAGCTGTTTTTT.

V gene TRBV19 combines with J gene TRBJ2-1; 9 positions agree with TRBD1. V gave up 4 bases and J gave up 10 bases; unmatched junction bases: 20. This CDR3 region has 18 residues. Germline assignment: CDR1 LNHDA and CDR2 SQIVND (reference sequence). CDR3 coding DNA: TGTGCCAGTAGTACCCTTTTGAGGGGACAGGGCCAAATGAGAGAGCAGTTCTTC. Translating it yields CASSTLLRGQGQMREQFF. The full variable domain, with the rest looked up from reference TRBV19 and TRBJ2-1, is DGGITQSPKYLFRKEGQNVTLSCEQNLNHDAMYWYRQDPGQGLRLIYYSQIVNDFQKGDIAEGYSVSREKKESFPLTVTSAQKNPTAFYLCASSTLLRGQGQMREQFFGPGTRLTVL.

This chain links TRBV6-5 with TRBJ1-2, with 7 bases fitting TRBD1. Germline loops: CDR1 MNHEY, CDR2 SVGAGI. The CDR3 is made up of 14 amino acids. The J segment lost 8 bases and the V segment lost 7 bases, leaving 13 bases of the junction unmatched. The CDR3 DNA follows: TGTGCCAGCAACCCCGACAGGGAGATGCACGGCTACACCTTC. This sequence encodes CASNPDREMHGYTF.

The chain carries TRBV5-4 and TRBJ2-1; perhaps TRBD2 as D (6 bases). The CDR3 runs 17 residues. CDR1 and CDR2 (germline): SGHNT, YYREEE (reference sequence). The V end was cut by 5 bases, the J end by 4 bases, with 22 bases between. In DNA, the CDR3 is TGTGCCAGCAGTCGGGGGTCGGGAGCAGGGTTGTACAATGAGCAGTTCTTC. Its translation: CASSRGSGAGLYNEQFF.

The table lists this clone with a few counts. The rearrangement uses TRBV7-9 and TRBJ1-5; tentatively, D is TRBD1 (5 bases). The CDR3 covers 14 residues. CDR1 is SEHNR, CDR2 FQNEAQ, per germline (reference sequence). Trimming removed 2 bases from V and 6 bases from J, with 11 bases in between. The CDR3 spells CASSLQGPGQPQHF. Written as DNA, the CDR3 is TGTGCCAGCAGCTTACAGGGTCCCGGTCAGCCCCAGCATTTT.

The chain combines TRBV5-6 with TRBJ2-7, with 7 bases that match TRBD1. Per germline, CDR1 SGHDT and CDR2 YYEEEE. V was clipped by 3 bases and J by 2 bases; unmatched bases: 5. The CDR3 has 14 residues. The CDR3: CASSSTGATYEQYF. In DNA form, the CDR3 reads TGTGCCAGCAGCTCAACAGGGGCGACCTACGAGCAGTACTTC.

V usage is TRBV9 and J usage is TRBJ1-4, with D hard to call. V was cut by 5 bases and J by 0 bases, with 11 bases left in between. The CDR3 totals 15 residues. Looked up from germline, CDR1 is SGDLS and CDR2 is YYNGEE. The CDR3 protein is CASSARPATNEKLFF. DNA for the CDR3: TGTGCCAGCAGTGCTAGACCTGCAACTAATGAAAAACTGTTTTTT.

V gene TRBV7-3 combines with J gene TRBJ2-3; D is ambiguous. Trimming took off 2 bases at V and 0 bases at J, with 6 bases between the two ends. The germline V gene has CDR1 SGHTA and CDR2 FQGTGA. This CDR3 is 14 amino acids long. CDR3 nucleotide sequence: TGTGCCAGCAGCTTATTAGAGAGCACAGATACGCAGTATTTT. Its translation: CASSLLESTDTQYF.

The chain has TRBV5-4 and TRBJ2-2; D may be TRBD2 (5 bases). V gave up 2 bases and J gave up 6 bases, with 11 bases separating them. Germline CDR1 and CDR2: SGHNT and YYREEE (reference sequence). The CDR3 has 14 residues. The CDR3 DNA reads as TGTGCCAGCAGCTTAGTCGGGGTGTCCGGGGAGCTGTTTTTT. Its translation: CASSLVGVSGELFF.

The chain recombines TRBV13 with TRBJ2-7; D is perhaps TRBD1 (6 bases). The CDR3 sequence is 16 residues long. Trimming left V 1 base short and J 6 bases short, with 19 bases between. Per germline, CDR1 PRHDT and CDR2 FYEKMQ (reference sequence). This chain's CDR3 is CASSLAGRQVFPEQYF. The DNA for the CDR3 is TGTGCCAGCAGCTTAGCTGGACGACAGGTTTTCCCCGAGCAGTACTTC.

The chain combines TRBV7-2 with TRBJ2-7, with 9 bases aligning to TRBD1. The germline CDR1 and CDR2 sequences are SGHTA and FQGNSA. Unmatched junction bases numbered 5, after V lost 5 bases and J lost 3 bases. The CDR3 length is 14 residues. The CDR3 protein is CASSTRTGVYEQYF. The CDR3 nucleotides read TGTGCCAGCAGCACGCGGACAGGGGTCTACGAGCAGTACTTC.

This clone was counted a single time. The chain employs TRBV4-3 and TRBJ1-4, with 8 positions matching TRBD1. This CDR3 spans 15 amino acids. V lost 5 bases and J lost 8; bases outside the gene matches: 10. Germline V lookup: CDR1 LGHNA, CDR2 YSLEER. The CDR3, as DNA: TGCGCCAGCAGCTCCAGGACAGGGCAGTGGGAAAAACTGTTTTTT. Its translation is CASSSRTGQWEKLFF.

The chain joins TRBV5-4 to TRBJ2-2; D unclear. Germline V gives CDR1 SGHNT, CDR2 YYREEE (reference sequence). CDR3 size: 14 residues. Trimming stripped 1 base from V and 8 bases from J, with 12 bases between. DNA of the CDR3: TGTGCCAGCAGCTTGCCGTACTCCCCTGGGGAGCTGTTTTTT. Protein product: CASSLPYSPGELFF.

The chain's CDR3 is CASSQGRGFYGYTF. The CDR3 bases are TGCGCCAGCAGCCAGGGCAGGGGGTTCTATGGCTACACCTTC. J is TRBJ1-2 and V is TRBV4-3; 7 bases align to TRBD1. The V segment lost 3 bases and the J segment 4 bases; nucleotides outside the gene matches: 5. CDR1 and CDR2 (germline): LGHNA, YSLEER. This CDR3 has 14 residues.

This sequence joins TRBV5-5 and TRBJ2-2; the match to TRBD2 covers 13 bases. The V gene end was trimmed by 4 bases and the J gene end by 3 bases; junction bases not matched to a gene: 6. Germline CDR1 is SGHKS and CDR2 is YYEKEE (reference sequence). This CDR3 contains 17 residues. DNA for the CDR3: TGTGCCAGCAGCCCGAGACTAGCGGGAGGCCACACCGGGGAGCTGTTTTTT. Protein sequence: CASSPRLAGGHTGELFF.

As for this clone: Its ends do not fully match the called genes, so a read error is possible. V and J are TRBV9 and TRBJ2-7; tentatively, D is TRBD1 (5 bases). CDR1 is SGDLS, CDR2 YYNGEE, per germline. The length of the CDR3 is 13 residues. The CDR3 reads CASSVQGGDERYF. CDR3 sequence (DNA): TGTGCCAGCAGCGTCCAGGGTGGCGACGAGCGGTACTTC.